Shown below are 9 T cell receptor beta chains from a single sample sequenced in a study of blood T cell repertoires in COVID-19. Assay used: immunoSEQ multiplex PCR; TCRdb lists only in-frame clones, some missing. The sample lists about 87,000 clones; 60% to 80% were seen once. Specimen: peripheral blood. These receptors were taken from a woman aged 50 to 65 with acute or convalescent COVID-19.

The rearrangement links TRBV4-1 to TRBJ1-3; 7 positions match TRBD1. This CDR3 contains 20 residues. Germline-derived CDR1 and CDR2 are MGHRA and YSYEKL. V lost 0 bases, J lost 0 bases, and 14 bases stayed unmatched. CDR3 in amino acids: CASSQETGSLFSPSGNTIYF. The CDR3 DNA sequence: TGCGCCAGCAGCCAAGAGACAGGGTCCCTCTTCTCTCCCTCTGGAAACACCATATATTTT.

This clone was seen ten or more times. CDR3 sequence: CASSPDRFKAFF. Written as DNA, the CDR3 is TGTGCCAGCAGCCCCGACAGATTCAAAGCTTTCTTT. V gene TRBV6-2 or TRBV6-3 combines with J gene TRBJ1-1; possibly TRBD1 for D (5 bases). V was shortened by 6 bases and J by 9 bases, with 14 bases between the two germline ends. Germline loops: CDR1 MNHEY, CDR2 SVGEGT. The CDR3 consists of 12 residues.

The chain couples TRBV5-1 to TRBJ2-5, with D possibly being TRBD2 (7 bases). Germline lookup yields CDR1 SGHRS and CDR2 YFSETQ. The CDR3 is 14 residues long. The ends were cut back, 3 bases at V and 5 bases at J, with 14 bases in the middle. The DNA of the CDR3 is TGCGCCAGCAGCTCGAGGGGGGGCCGGGAGACCCAGTACTTC. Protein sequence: CASSSRGGRETQYF. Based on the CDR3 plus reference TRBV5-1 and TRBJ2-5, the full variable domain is KAGVTQTPRYLIKTRGQQVTLSCSPISGHRSVSWYQQTPGQGLQFLFEYFSETQRNKGNFPGRFSGRQFSNSRSEMNVSTLELGDSALYLCASSSRGGRETQYFGPGTRLLVL.

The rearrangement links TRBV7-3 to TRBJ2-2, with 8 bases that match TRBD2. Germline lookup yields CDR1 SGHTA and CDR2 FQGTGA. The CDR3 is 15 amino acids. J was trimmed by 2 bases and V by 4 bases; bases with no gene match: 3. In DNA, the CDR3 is TGTGCCAGCAGCTCGGGGGGGAGTAACACCGGGGAGCTGTTTTTT. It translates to CASSSGGSNTGELFF.

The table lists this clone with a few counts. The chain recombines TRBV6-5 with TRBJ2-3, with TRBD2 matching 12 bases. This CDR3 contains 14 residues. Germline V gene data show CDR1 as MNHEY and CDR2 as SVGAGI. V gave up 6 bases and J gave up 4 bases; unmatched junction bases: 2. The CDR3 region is CASRTSGGADTQYF. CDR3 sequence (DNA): TGTGCCAGCAGGACTAGCGGGGGAGCAGATACGCAGTATTTT.

The chain's CDR3 is CASSQESGFGYTF. CDR3 in DNA: TGTGCCAGCAGCCAGGAGTCAGGGTTCGGCTACACCTTC. This rearrangement joins TRBV4-2 to TRBJ1-2; tentative D call: TRBD1 (5 bases). The CDR3 extends over 13 amino acids. Germline-derived CDR1 and CDR2 are LGHNA and YNFKEQ. V was shortened by 3 bases and J by 8 bases, with 13 bases between the two germline ends.

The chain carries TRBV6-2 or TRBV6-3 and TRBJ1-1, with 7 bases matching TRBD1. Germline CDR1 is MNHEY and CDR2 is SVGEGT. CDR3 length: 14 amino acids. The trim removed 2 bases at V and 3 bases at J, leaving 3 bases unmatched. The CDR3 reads CASSYAGGDTEAFF. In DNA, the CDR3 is TGTGCCAGCAGTTACGCAGGGGGAGACACTGAAGCTTTCTTT.

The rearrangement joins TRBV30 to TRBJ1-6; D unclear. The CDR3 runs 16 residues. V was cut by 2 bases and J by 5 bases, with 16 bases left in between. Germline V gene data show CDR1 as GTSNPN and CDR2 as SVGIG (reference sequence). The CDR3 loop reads CAWSQEAGTNNSPLHF. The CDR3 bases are TGTGCCTGGAGTCAAGAGGCCGGAACCAATAATTCACCCCTCCACTTT. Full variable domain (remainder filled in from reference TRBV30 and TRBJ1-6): SQTIHQWPATLVQPVGSPLSLECTVEGTSNPNLYWYRQAAGRGLQLLFYSVGIGQISSEVPQNLSASRPQDRQFILSSKKLLLSDSGFYLCAWSQEAGTNNSPLHFGNGTRLTVT.

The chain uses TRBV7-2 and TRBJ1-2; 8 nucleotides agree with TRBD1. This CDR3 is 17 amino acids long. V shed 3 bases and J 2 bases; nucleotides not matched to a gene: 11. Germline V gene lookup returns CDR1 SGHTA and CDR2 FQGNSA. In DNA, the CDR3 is TGTGCCAGCAGCTTGGACAGGGCCGCGACCAGCAACTATGGCTACACCTTC. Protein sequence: CASSLDRAATSNYGYTF.